This TCR beta chain came from a study of cytomegalovirus exposure and HLA in healthy donors (dated by TCRdb to the late 2010s). Some background on the complete study: A later analysis indicated that the 110 or so validation repertoires were generated on the platform also employed for the 700 or so repertoires of the first cohort. The study aimed to test whether signatures of past pathogen exposure could be identified by cataloging public T cell receptors. In addition to the first cohort of 666 subjects, a separate validation cohort of 120 different subjects was used. The study combined high-throughput TCR immunosequencing, statistical association of individual TCRs with disease status, and machine learning to predict cytomegalovirus infection status.

The donors belonged to the validation cohort of 90 to 150 subjects, which was separate from the approximately 680-subject first cohort. Overall results and qualifications from the work: A total of roughly 160 TCR beta chains were listed by the study as associated with cytomegalovirus. The classifier was reported to diagnose cytomegalovirus status with high specificity and sensitivity in both the original cohort and the validation cohort. While some public TCRs were present in many individuals, most TCR sequences turned up only very rarely across donors. A later analysis lacked HLA typing for the validation cohort, so it scored co-occurrence in that cohort across all 120 repertoires. Of the cluster scores, about 94% were above 0 in a later analysis, which found that TCRs clustered in the first cohort also tended to co-occur in the 110 or so validation repertoires. It was suggested by the authors that the approach could potentially be generalized to other disease states and immunological phenotypes. A few of the identified cytomegalovirus-associated TCR beta chains were confirmed in vitro to be specific for cytomegalovirus antigens.

The CDR3 measures 14 amino acids from cysteine to phenylalanine. The CDR3 DNA has 42 bases and is translated from base 1. The germline V gene specifies LGHNA as CDR1 and YNFKEQ as CDR2. V is reduced by 4 bases and J by 2 bases, leaving a spacing of 11 bases between them. To note about this clone: Its antigen is currently not known. Per-base quality was not reported, and no clone a single base away is much larger than it.

The library was generated by the immunoSEQ multiplex PCR assay. Per the original workflow: A statistical classification framework was built for diagnosing cytomegalovirus status from the catalog of TCR beta chain sequences. TCRdb stores this immuneACCESS table with in-frame sequences only. Part of the clones is absent; in the studies checked, under half of the shortfall reflects unresolved V genes, and no reason is known for the rest. V and J calls and clone size are copied from that table; D and trimming were computed from the DNA. The sample table holds about 82,000 clones, of which just under 95% were seen once. The top ten clones comprise 0.67% of the sample.

The origin of this receptor is a man younger than 30 in good health and CMV-seronegative. The specimen sequenced was PBMCs. Recombination connected TRBV4-2 to TRBJ1-2; D gene: possibly TRBD1, on 6 matching bases. The DNA sequence reads TGTGCCAGCAGCCGCGGGGGCGCGAACTATGGCTACACCTTC. Its amino acids are CASSRGGANYGYTF.